Below, 18 T cell receptor beta chains from the same sample are listed, as sequenced in a study of T cell responses to AZD1222 COVID-19 vaccine (dated by TCRdb to the early 2020s). The time point label, read with the paper, signifies: baseline before first vaccination. Library preparation was by the immunoSEQ multiplex PCR assay. Sourced from immuneACCESS, this table was stored by TCRdb with only in-frame sequences that have V and J called. A share of the clones is absent; for the studies checked, an unresolved V gene accounts for under half, and the remainder has no known explanation. Within this sample are roughly 150,000 clones, with roughly nine tenths of them counted one time only. Around 3.6% of the sample belongs to the ten largest clones. This material consisted of peripheral blood, taken on day 0 of AZD1222 vaccination. The receptor source for this set is an adult in good health.

The gene calls are TRBV7-2 and TRBJ1-1; D ambiguous. The CDR3 loop spans 15 amino acids. Germline V gives CDR1 SGHTA, CDR2 FQGNSA. V gave up 2 bases and J gave up 6 bases, with 16 bases separating them. In DNA, the CDR3 is TGTGCCAGCAGCTTAAATGCCGGTTATCGGGCTGAAGCTTTCTTT. Protein sequence: CASSLNAGYRAEAFF. Looking up the rest from reference TRBV7-2 and TRBJ1-1 gives the full variable domain: GAGVSQSPSNKVTEKGKDVELRCDPISGHTALYWYRQSLGQGLEFLIYFQGNSAPDKSGLPSDRFSAERTGGSVSTLTIQRTQQEDSAVYLCASSLNAGYRAEAFFGQGTRLTVV.

This sequence joins TRBV10-1 and TRBJ2-7; D gene unclear. V shed 3 bases and J shed 2 bases, with 11 bases lying between them. This CDR3 contains 14 residues. Germline CDR1 is WNHNN and CDR2 is SYGVQD (reference sequence). The CDR3: CASSDNSVTYEQYF. Written as DNA, the CDR3 is TGCGCCAGCAGTGATAACAGCGTGACCTACGAGCAGTACTTC.

This clone was counted once. The chain links TRBV9 to TRBJ2-3; tentative D call: TRBD1 (6 bases). Trimming removed 4 bases from V and 6 bases from J, with 12 bases in between. The CDR3 covers 13 residues. Germline values: CDR1 SGDLS, CDR2 YYNGEE. Here the CDR3 reads CASSPGVWDTQYF. The DNA of the CDR3 is TGTGCCAGCAGCCCAGGGGTATGGGATACGCAGTATTTT.

The rearrangement links TRBV2 to TRBJ1-4; no definite D call. Germline values: CDR1 SNHLY, CDR2 FYNNEI. Trimming pared 6 bases from V and 0 bases from J, leaving 14 bases between. This CDR3 has 16 residues. CDR3 bases: TGTGCCAGCAGCAAGGGCAGAATTGCAACTAATGAAAAACTGTTTTTT. Translated: CASSKGRIATNEKLFF.

This clone was detected once. The V and J genes are TRBV4-3 and TRBJ2-1, with D possibly matching TRBD2 (7 bases). CDR1 LGHNA and CDR2 YSLEER come from the germline V gene. This CDR3 contains 15 residues. The germline V and J ends were trimmed by 0 bases and 9 bases, with 15 bases remaining between them. The CDR3 DNA follows: TGCGCCAGCAGCCAAGATTTGGGGGGGGGCACTGAGCAGTTCTTC. Protein sequence: CASSQDLGGGTEQFF.

The chain couples TRBV6-5 to TRBJ1-5, with 7 nucleotides matching TRBD1. V shed 8 bases, J shed 7 bases, and the junction held 5 bases outside the gene matches. CDR1 is MNHEY, CDR2 SVGAGI, per germline. The CDR3 has 12 residues. DNA for the CDR3: TGTGCCAGCGGCAGGGGGGACCAGCCCCAGCATTTT. Translation gives CASGRGDQPQHF.

The genes are TRBV27 and TRBJ2-7; 8 nucleotides match TRBD1. Trimming at V came to 8 bases and at J to 5 bases, leaving 14 bases not matched to a gene. The CDR3 runs 15 residues. Germline CDR1 is MNHEY and CDR2 is SMNVEV (reference sequence). CDR3 residues: CASASSGTGTHEQYF. The DNA of the CDR3 is TGTGCCAGCGCGTCATCTGGGACAGGTACCCACGAGCAGTACTTC.

This chain uses TRBV3-1 (or the pseudogene TRBV3-2) with TRBJ1-1; a possible D gene is TRBD1 (5 bases). This CDR3 is built from 17 residues. The V and J ends lost 3 bases and 1 base respectively, with 18 bases between them. Germline V gene lookup returns CDR1 LGHDT and CDR2 YNNKEL (reference sequence). The CDR3 DNA follows: TGTGCCAGCAGCCATTTGGCCCCGGGACGGCAGAACACTGAAGCTTTCTTT. It translates to CASSHLAPGRQNTEAFF.

This sequence joins TRBV29-1 and TRBJ2-3; 8 bases are a match to TRBD1. Trimming removed 7 bases from V and 1 base from J; junction bases left unmatched: 7. Germline CDR1 reads SQVTM; CDR2 reads ANQGSEA. The CDR3 length is 14 residues. CDR3 sequence reads: CSGGQGGGTDTQYF. Written as DNA, the CDR3 is TGCAGCGGCGGACAGGGCGGGGGCACAGATACGCAGTATTTT.

The chain recombines TRBV9 with TRBJ2-2, with TRBD1 matching 7 bases. The CDR3 has 15 residues. V was clipped by 2 bases and J by 2 bases; unmatched bases: 3. The V gene's germline CDR1 is SGDLS and CDR2 YYNGEE. Here the CDR3 reads CASSVGTVNTGELFF. The DNA of the CDR3 is TGTGCCAGCAGCGTGGGGACAGTTAACACCGGGGAGCTGTTTTTT.

The chain employs TRBV29-1 and TRBJ2-1; D is ambiguous. The CDR3 has 9 amino acids. V lost 8 bases and J lost 12, with 11 bases in between. Germline CDR1 SQVTM, CDR2 ANQGSEA. The CDR3 nucleotides are TGCAGCTCAGGCCCAGGGCAGTTCTTC. It encodes CSSGPGQFF.

The chain has TRBV3-1 (or the pseudogene TRBV3-2) and TRBJ2-7, with D possibly TRBD2 on 5 matching bases. This CDR3 region has 11 residues. With 4 bases removed from V and 6 bases from J, the gap between germline ends came to 7 bases. CDR1 and CDR2 (germline): LGHDT, YNNKEL (reference sequence). DNA of the CDR3: TGTGCCAGCAGCCGCGGGCGCGAGCAGTACTTC. Its protein product is CASSRGREQYF.

As to this clone: Germline and junction disagree at one end, which may indicate a read error. V and J are TRBV5-6 and TRBJ2-7, with TRBD1 matching over 10 bases. This CDR3 region has 11 residues. The germline gives CDR1 SGHDT, CDR2 YYEEEE. The CDR3 sequence: CASSGTGVQDF. In nucleotides, the CDR3 is TGTGCCAGCAGCGGGACAGGGGTCCAAGACTTC.

The gene calls are TRBV24-1 and TRBJ2-1, with 11 bases aligning to TRBD2. V lost 5 bases and J lost 1; bases outside the gene matches: 3. The CDR3 covers 16 residues. The germline V gene encodes CDR1 KGHDR and CDR2 SFDVKD. CDR3 region: CATSGTSGLSYNEQFF. For the CDR3, the DNA is TGTGCCACCAGTGGGACTAGCGGGCTATCCTACAATGAGCAGTTCTTC.

This clone has a single count. The rearrangement uses TRBV4-1 and TRBJ2-7; D is possibly TRBD2 (6 bases). This CDR3 contains 16 residues. The V gene lost 1 base and the J gene lost 2 bases, with 15 bases spanning the gap. The germline CDR1 and CDR2 sequences are MGHRA and YSYEKL. DNA for the CDR3: TGCGCCAGCAGCCAAGTGTGGGAGGCCGAAACCTACGAGCAGTACTTC. Amino acids: CASSQVWEAETYEQYF.

The V call is TRBV9, the J call TRBJ2-2; weak D call: TRBD1 (5 bases). Trimming took 8 bases from V and 0 from J, leaving 11 bases between them. The CDR3 has 14 amino acids. Germline CDR1 reads SGDLS; CDR2 reads YYNGEE. CDR3 sequence reads: CASQGAANTGELFF. The CDR3 DNA sequence: TGTGCCAGTCAAGGGGCCGCGAACACCGGGGAGCTGTTTTTT.

This chain joins TRBV6-6 and TRBJ2-1; D could derive from TRBD1 or TRBD2 (7 bases each). The germline V gene encodes CDR1 MNHNY and CDR2 SVGAGI (reference sequence). V was shortened by 5 bases and J by 3 bases, with 23 bases between the two germline ends. This CDR3 is built from 18 residues. For the CDR3, the DNA is TGTGCCAGCAGTCGGTCAGGGGGAGAACTAGCGTTCTACAATGAGCAGTTCTTC. As protein: CASSRSGGELAFYNEQFF.

The chain has TRBV10-2 and TRBJ2-3; 9 bases line up with TRBD1. With V trimmed by 4 bases and J by 4 bases, 3 bases remained unmatched. This CDR3 region has 14 residues. CDR1 WSHSY and CDR2 SAAADI come from the germline V gene. Here the CDR3 reads CASSGWTGADTQYF. CDR3 bases: TGCGCCAGCAGTGGTTGGACAGGGGCAGATACGCAGTATTTT.